Sequencing of this T cell receptor (beta chain) was carried out in a study of naive and memory T cell subsets. Study results and limitations: A few larger clonotypes appeared in naive repertoires, especially CD8, possibly memory cells re-expressing CD45RA.

This clonotype has more than one count but fewer than ten. Its antigen is not known. An equimolar mix of two oligonucleotides served as the beta constant-region primer for TRBC1 and TRBC2. The ligated cDNA underwent four PCR rounds using SP2 and nested alpha and beta constant-region primers. In TCRdb, the UMI-ligation and nested PCR reads were re-called with MiXCR into one record per CDR3 protein. The repertoire holds over 110,000 distinct CDR3 sequences, with about 20% as singletons. The CDR3 is 16 residues long. Germline trimming cut 1 base from V and 6 bases from J; bases unmatched to any gene: 12. Germline CDR1 reads DFQATT; CDR2 reads SNEGSKA (reference sequence).

The chain is built from TRBV20-1 and TRBJ2-1, with 7 bases aligning to TRBD1. The sequenced sample consisted of naive CD8+ T cells from blood. The sequence was obtained from a human donor in good health. This chain's CDR3 is CSARAPGTVSLNEQFF. The CDR3 nucleotides read TGCAGTGCTAGAGCTCCCGGGACAGTCTCTCTCAATGAGCAGTTCTTC.